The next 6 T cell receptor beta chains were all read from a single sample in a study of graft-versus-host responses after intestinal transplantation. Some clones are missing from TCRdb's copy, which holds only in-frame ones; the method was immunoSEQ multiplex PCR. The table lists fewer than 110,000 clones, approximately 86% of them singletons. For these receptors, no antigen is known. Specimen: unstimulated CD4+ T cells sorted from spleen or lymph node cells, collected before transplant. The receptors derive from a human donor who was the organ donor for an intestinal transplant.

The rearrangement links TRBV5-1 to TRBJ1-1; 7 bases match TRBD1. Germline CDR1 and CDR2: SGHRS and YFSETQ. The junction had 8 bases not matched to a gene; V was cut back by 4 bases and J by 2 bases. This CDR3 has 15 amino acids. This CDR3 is CASSTGDRLNTEAFF. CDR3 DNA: TGCGCCAGCAGCACGGGGGACAGACTCAACACTGAAGCTTTCTTT.

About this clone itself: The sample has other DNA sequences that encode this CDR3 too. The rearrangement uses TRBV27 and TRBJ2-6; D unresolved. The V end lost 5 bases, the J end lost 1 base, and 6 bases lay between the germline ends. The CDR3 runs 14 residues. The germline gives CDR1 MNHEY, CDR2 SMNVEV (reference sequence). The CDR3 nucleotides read TGTGCCAGCAGTCTTGGATCTGGGGCCAACGTCCTGACTTTC. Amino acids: CASSLGSGANVLTF.

CDR3 protein: CASGLGADNEQFF. CDR3 sequence (DNA): TGTGCCAGCGGGTTGGGGGCGGACAATGAGCAGTTCTTC. This sequence joins TRBV4-2 and TRBJ2-1, with D possibly matching TRBD1 (6 bases). The CDR3 spans 13 residues. Germline CDR1 reads LGHNA; CDR2 reads YNFKEQ. Trimming took off 8 bases at V and 5 bases at J, with 13 bases between the two ends.

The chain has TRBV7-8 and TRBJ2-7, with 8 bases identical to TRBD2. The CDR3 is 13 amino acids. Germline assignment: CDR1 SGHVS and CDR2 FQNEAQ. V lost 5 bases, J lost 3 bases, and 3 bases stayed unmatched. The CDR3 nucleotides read TGTGCCAGCAGCGCGGGACTAGTCTACGAGCAGTACTTC. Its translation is CASSAGLVYEQYF.

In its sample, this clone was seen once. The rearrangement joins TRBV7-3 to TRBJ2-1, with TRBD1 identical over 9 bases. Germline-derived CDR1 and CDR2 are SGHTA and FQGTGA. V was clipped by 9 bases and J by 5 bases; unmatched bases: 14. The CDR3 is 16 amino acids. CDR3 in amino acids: CARRDRVKFGNNEQFF. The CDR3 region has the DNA TGTGCCAGGCGGGACAGGGTAAAATTTGGGAACAATGAGCAGTTCTTC.

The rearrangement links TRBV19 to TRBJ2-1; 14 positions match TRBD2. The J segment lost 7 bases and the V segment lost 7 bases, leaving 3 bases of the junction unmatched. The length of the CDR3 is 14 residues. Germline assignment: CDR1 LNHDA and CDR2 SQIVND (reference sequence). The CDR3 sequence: CASKGLAGVNEQFF. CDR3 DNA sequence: TGTGCCAGTAAGGGACTAGCGGGAGTTAATGAGCAGTTCTTC. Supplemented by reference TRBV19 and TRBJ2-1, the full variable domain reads DGGITQSPKYLFRKEGQNVTLSCEQNLNHDAMYWYRQDPGQGLRLIYYSQIVNDFQKGDIAEGYSVSREKKESFPLTVTSAQKNPTAFYLCASKGLAGVNEQFFGPGTRLTVL.